This T cell receptor (beta chain) was documented in a study of CD8+CD57+ T cells in acquired aplastic anemia. Whole-study context: Mean DNA quantity obtained from sorted CD4+ and CD8+ cells was about 3.2 ug. Healthy donors had, on average, around 9.9 million reads for their CD4+ cells. Overall study results and limits: No significant difference in CD8+ Simpson's diversity was found between patients and controls. Overlapping CD8+ CDR3 repertoires of patients and controls contained under 35 shared sequences.

This CDR3 is 14 amino acids long. V trimming: 4 bases; J trimming: 6 bases; junction bases outside the gene matches: 6. Germline CDR1 and CDR2: SGDLS and YYNGEE. Details on this clonotype: The antigen is undetermined.

Researchers used genomic DNA as the template to profile TCR beta VDJ and CDR3. MiXCR, run by TCRdb on the reads, gives a single entry per CDR3 protein. The sample contains 110,000 or so distinct CDR3 sequences, around 53% of which appear only once. The sequenced material came from sorted CD4+, CD8+, or CD8+CD57+ T cells (not recorded which) from PBMCs. This clonotype was sampled from a human donor in good health, serving as a control. The V and J genes are TRBV9 and TRBJ2-1, with 8 bases identical to TRBD2. CDR3 region: CASSSSGGINEQFF. The CDR3 coding sequence is TGTGCCAGCAGCAGTTCGGGGGGGATCAATGAGCAGTTCTTC.